This T cell receptor (beta chain) was obtained from a study of CXCR3-negative and CXCR3-positive naive CD8 T cells. Study background: A total of some 130 million TRB reads was generated, with about 1.5 +/- 0.3 million per library.

The TRB libraries of cDNA were built by UMI-labeled 5' RACE. For each CDR3 protein, TCRdb gives one entry from its re-call of the 5' RACE reads, without DNA. The listing contains 70,000 to 100,000 distinct CDR3 sequences. Researchers sorted some 300,000 cells of each CD8+ T cell subset in triplicate. About this clonotype itself: No antigen is known for it.

This CDR3 has 16 amino acids. Germline V gene data show CDR1 as MGHRA and CDR2 as YSYEKL. Findings and limits, study-wide: Compared with CXCR3-negative naive cells, CXCR3-positive naive cells showed more hydrophobic TRB CDR3s. Memory, not naive, CXCR3-negative and CXCR3-positive cells differed in TRBV-TRBJ usage.

This chain joins TRBV4-1 and TRBJ1-5; the TRBD1 assignment by TCRdb is unverifiable without DNA. Sequencing input: naive CXCR3- CD8+ T cells from blood. Sample subset: CD45RO-CCR7+CD27+CD95- naive CD8+ T cells lacking CXCR3 (TNR3-). The TCR sequence derives from a human donor in good health. Some clones in this sample may be carry-over from other donors' samples. This CDR3 is CASGLGQGNFNQPQHF.